The table lists the clone carrying this T cell receptor beta chain with many counts. Its target is unknown. These data originate in a study of regulatory T cells in long-lasting Graves disease. Noted time point: newly diagnosed GD, antithyroid drugs for less than 3 months. Extracted RNA from PBMCs served as the source of the TCR library. Graves' disease diagnoses used American Thyroid Association guidelines. An endocrinology department in Xi'an, China, recruited the patients. Germline-derived CDR1 and CDR2 are LGHDT and YNNKEL (reference sequence). The CDR3 runs to 14 residues. For TCR beta, libraries came from iRepertoire HTBI primers and Arm-PCR of CDR3 regions. TCRdb called the multiplex PCR reads again in MiXCR, with one record for every CDR3 protein. The sample has about 620,000 distinct CDR3 sequences, approximately 15% seen once; the top ten hold 15% to 20%. The study, taken as a whole, reports: No thyroid tissue was studied; the work used peripheral blood only. Persistent cases favored TRBV28, TRBJ1-2 and TRBJ2-5.

These data are also associated with another study on T cells in Graves' hyperthyroidism and ophthalmopathy.

V gene TRBV3-1 combines with J gene TRBJ2-5; the match to TRBD2 covers 11 bases. The J call may not be correct, given that the DNA end is closer to TRBJ2-1. This clonotype originated in a woman younger than 45 with Graves disease. Sequenced material: peripheral blood mononuclear cells (PBMCs), taken at new diagnosis, from a patient treated with antithyroid drugs. The CDR3 DNA reads TGTGCCAGCAGCCATCTAGCGGGAGGACGTGAGCAGTTCTTC. It translates to CASSHLAGGREQFF.